The rows below give T cell receptor beta chains drawn from one sample of a study of cytomegalovirus exposure and HLA in healthy donors. Using immunoSEQ multiplex PCR, the repertoire was profiled, and TCRdb retains in-frame clones only, with some absent. The table shows about 150,000 clones, with roughly 80% occurring only once. The sequencing sample was made of PBMCs. The receptors here all came from a woman aged 40-49 years in good health and CMV-seronegative. Each CDR3 is given with its conserved first and last residue. The D gene is left open where the match is weak. Clone size is shown for a subset of rows, as once, few, many or a class of expanded clone.

d_call	v_call	clone_size	j_call	cdr3_nt	cdr3_aa
-	TRBV5-4	-	TRBJ2-7	TGTGCCAGCAGAGCCCCGGACAGATCAGGCGAGCAGTACTTC	CASRAPDRSGEQYF
TRBD1	TRBV28	-	TRBJ2-7	TGTGCCAGCAGTTTAGCCGGGACAGGGGGTAGGTACGAGCAGTACTTC	CASSLAGTGGRYEQYF
TRBD2	TRBV10-1	-	TRBJ2-7	TGCGCCAGCAGTGCTAGCGGATACGAGCAGTACTTC	CASSASGYEQYF
TRBD2	TRBV19	-	TRBJ2-3	TGTGCCAGTGCTAGCGGGGGGACGTATACGCAGTATTTT	CASASGGTYTQYF
TRBD2	TRBV11-3	-	TRBJ2-3	TGTGCCAGCAGCTTGGAGAGGACTAGCGGGAGTGAAGATACGCAGTATTTT	CASSLERTSGSEDTQYF
TRBD2	TRBV13	-	TRBJ2-1	TGTGCCAGCAGCCCCTACCCTAGCGGCTCCTCCTACAATGAGCAGTTCTTC	CASSPYPSGSSYNEQFF
TRBD2	TRBV7-2	-	TRBJ2-1	TGTGCCAGCAGCTCCGTAGCGGGCACGACCTACAATGAGCAGTTCTTC	CASSSVAGTTYNEQFF
TRBD2	TRBV6-1	-	TRBJ2-5	TGTGCCAGCAGTGAATTTATGCGGCGGGGGGGGGAGACCCAGTACTTC	CASSEFMRRGGETQYF
-	TRBV27	few	TRBJ1-5	TGTGCCAGCAGTCTTGGGACTTCAAGCAATCAGCCCCAGCATTTT	CASSLGTSSNQPQHF
-	TRBV7-2	-	TRBJ1-4	TGTGCCAGCACCAGAGGGGGTGAAAAACTGTTTTTT	CASTRGGEKLFF
-	TRBV10-3	-	TRBJ2-2	TGTGTGGCGGGACCGAACACCGGGGAGCTGTTTTTT	CVAGPNTGELFF
-	TRBV10-2	few	TRBJ2-3	TGCGCCAGCAGTGAGTCCTTGTTTGGCGGTACGCAGTATTTT	CASSESLFGGTQYF